This T cell receptor beta chain was identified during a study of T cell repertoires in cytomegalovirus infection. Study in general: In public TCR beta signatures, there were indications of both CMV infection and matching HLA type. Study-wide results and caveats: Within the response measured ex vivo, HLA-C-restricted CMV-specific TCR beta clonotypes were dominant.

Regarding this clonotype: Antigen unknown.

TCRdb itself ran the reads through MiXCR, one entry per CDR3 protein. Of about 530,000 distinct CDR3 sequences in the sample, 26% were seen once. Germline V gene lookup returns CDR1 SGHVS and CDR2 FNYEAQ. V lost 5 bases and J lost 2, with 14 bases in between. The CDR3 is 15 residues long. The chain joins TRBV7-6 to TRBJ2-3; possibly TRBD2 for D (6 bases). The sample consisted of PBMCs. The origin of this receptor is a human donor in good health (CMV status not recorded). Some clones in this sample may be carry-over from other donors' samples. This CDR3 is CASSLNGRATDTQYF. In nucleotides, the CDR3 is TGTGCCAGCAGCCTAAACGGGAGAGCCACAGATACGCAGTATTTT.